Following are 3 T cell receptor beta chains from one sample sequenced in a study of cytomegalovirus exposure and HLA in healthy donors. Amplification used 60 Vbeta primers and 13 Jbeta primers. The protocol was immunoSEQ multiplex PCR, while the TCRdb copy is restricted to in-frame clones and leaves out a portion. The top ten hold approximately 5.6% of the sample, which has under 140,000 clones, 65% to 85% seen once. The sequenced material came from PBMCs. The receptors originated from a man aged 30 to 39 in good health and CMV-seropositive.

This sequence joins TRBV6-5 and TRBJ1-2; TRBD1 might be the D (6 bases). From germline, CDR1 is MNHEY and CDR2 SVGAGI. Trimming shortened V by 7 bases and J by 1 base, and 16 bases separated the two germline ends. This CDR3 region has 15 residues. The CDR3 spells CASNPFGRGNYGYTF. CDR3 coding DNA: TGTGCCAGCAACCCATTCGGCAGGGGTAACTATGGCTACACCTTC.

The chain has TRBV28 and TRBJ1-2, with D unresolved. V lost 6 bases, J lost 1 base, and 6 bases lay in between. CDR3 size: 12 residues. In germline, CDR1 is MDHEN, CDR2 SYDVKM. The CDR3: CASSARNYGYTF. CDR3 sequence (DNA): TGTGCCAGCAGCGCGCGTAACTATGGCTACACCTTC.

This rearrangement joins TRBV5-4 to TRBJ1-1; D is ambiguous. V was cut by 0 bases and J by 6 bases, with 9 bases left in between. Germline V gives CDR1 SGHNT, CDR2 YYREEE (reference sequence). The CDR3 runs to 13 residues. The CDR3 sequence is CASSLGSNPEAFF. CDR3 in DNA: TGTGCCAGCAGCTTGGGTAGTAACCCTGAAGCTTTCTTT. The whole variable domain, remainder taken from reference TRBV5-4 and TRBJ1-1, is ETGVTQSPTHLIKTRGQQVTLRCSSQSGHNTVSWYQQALGQGPQFIFQYYREEENGRGNFPPRFSGLQFPNYSSELNVNALELDDSALYLCASSLGSNPEAFFGQGTRLTVV.